Presented here are 26 T cell receptor beta chains from one specimen sequenced in a study of technical replicates of blood from four donors. Here immunoSEQ multiplex PCR was the method, and the copy in TCRdb shows in-frame clones only, minus some. The sample consists of about 14,000 clones, 60% to 80% of them appearing once. The sample consisted of PBMCs. The receptors were gathered from a human donor in good health.

The chain carries TRBV5-4 and TRBJ2-1, with 14 positions matching TRBD2. The CDR3 is 16 residues long. J was trimmed by 6 bases and V by 0 bases; bases with no gene match: 2. Looked up from germline, CDR1 is SGHNT and CDR2 is YYREEE (reference sequence). This chain's CDR3 is CASSLATSGRANEQFF. The CDR3 DNA sequence: TGTGCCAGCAGCTTGGCGACTAGCGGGAGGGCCAATGAGCAGTTCTTC.

The chain recombines TRBV5-1 with TRBJ2-1; 7 bases fit TRBD2. The CDR3 sequence is 16 residues long. Unmatched junction bases numbered 7, after V lost 0 bases and J lost 4 bases. Germline CDR1 SGHRS, CDR2 YFSETQ. The CDR3 DNA follows: TGCGCCAGCAGCTTGGCCGGGAGGACTACTTACAATGAGCAGTTCTTC. It codes for CASSLAGRTTYNEQFF.

V usage is TRBV10-2 and J usage is TRBJ1-1; the D gene is possibly TRBD1 (6 bases). The germline CDR1 and CDR2 sequences are WSHSY and SAAADI. V was cut by 2 bases and J by 5 bases, with 12 bases left in between. The CDR3 has 14 amino acids. CDR3 nucleotides: TGCGCCAGCAGTGAGGTACAGGGCACAACTGAAGCTTTCTTT. Protein sequence: CASSEVQGTTEAFF.

V usage is TRBV2 and J usage is TRBJ2-7, with unresolved D. The ends were cut back, 2 bases at V and 3 bases at J, with 5 bases in the middle. Germline V lookup: CDR1 SNHLY, CDR2 FYNNEI. The CDR3 has 12 amino acids. The DNA of the CDR3 is TGTGCCAGCAGTGAAATAGACTACGAGCAGTACTTC. Its protein is CASSEIDYEQYF.

The chain recombines TRBV19 with TRBJ2-7; D is uncertain. Looked up from germline, CDR1 is LNHDA and CDR2 is SQIVND (reference sequence). Trimming shortened V by 3 bases and J by 3 bases, and 12 bases separated the two germline ends. The CDR3 sequence is 14 residues long. For the CDR3, the DNA is TGTGCCAGTAGTATCGAGGTGGCAGACTACGAGCAGTACTTC. This translates into CASSIEVADYEQYF.

This clone has only one observation. The chain carries TRBV5-1 and TRBJ2-1, with D possibly being TRBD2 (6 bases). Per germline, CDR1 SGHRS and CDR2 YFSETQ. V lost 0 bases and J 10 bases, leaving 11 bases between the germline ends. This CDR3 spans 13 amino acids. CDR3 sequence: CASSLEGGGEQFF. CDR3 nucleotide sequence: TGCGCCAGCAGCTTGGAGGGTGGGGGGGAGCAGTTCTTC.

The genes are TRBV2 and TRBJ1-3; 7 bases align to TRBD1. V was clipped by 5 bases and J by 4 bases; unmatched bases: 8. The CDR3 consists of 15 residues. Per the germline V gene, CDR1 is SNHLY and CDR2 is FYNNEI. The CDR3 nucleotides read TGTGCCAGCAGTAGCCGGACAGGAGTAGGAAACACCATATATTTT. It translates to CASSSRTGVGNTIYF.

In its sample, this clone was seen a few times. The chain joins TRBV7-9 to TRBJ2-7; D is possibly TRBD1 (6 bases). Germline values: CDR1 SEHNR, CDR2 FQNEAQ (reference sequence). The CDR3 spans 12 residues. V was pared by 5 bases and J by 9 bases, with 14 bases between. The CDR3 spells CASSADRLRQYF. In DNA, the CDR3 is TGTGCCAGCAGCGCCGACAGGCTGAGGCAGTACTTC.

The gene calls are TRBV5-5 and TRBJ2-7; 7 bases fit TRBD2. The J segment lost 4 bases and the V segment lost 4 bases, leaving 5 bases of the junction unmatched. The germline gives CDR1 SGHKS, CDR2 YYEKEE (reference sequence). The CDR3 contains 13 residues. The CDR3 coding sequence is TGTGCCAGCAGCCCAGCGGGAAGTTACGAGCAGTACTTC. Its translation is CASSPAGSYEQYF. The whole variable domain, remainder taken from reference TRBV5-5 and TRBJ2-7, is DAGVTQSPTHLIKTRGQQVTLRCSPISGHKSVSWYQQVLGQGPQFIFQYYEKEERGRGNFPDRFSARQFPNYSSELNVNALLLGDSALYLCASSPAGSYEQYFGPGTRLTVT.

This clone was seen just once. The chain joins TRBV2 to TRBJ1-4; TRBD1 matches 8 bases. The germline V gene encodes CDR1 SNHLY and CDR2 FYNNEI. The CDR3 spans 15 residues. V was pared by 6 bases and J by 6 bases, with 9 bases of the junction left unmatched. The CDR3 DNA is TGTGCCAGCAGCTCCGGGGACAGGTCTTATGAAAAACTGTTTTTT. As protein: CASSSGDRSYEKLFF.

This chain connects TRBV21-1 to TRBJ2-5; the D call TRBD2 from the table was never checked on the DNA. TRBV21-1 is labeled a pseudogene. This CDR3 has 15 amino acids. The DNA for the CDR3 is TGTGCCAGCGGGAGTTCGGTAGCGGTTGAGGAGACCCAGTACTTC. Amino acid sequence: CASGSSVAVEETQYF.

The chain recombines TRBV2 with TRBJ1-1, with D possibly being TRBD1 (5 bases). Trimming stripped 7 bases from V and 1 base from J, with 10 bases between. Germline values: CDR1 SNHLY, CDR2 FYNNEI. This CDR3 region has 13 residues. In DNA, the CDR3 is TGTGCCAGCATCCTCGACAGGAACACTGAAGCTTTCTTT. It yields the protein CASILDRNTEAFF.

The chain joins TRBV10-2 to TRBJ2-1; tentative D call: TRBD1 (6 bases). The CDR3 runs 12 residues. The V end was cut by 6 bases, the J end by 4 bases, with 7 bases between. The germline V gene encodes CDR1 WSHSY and CDR2 SAAADI. The CDR3 DNA is TGCGCCAGCAGAGGACAGTACAATGAGCAGTTCTTC. Translation: CASRGQYNEQFF.

The chain uses TRBV6-6 and TRBJ2-2; TRBD2 matches at 12 bases. CDR1 and CDR2 (germline): MNHNY, SVGAGI (reference sequence). J gave up 6 bases and V 7 bases, and 9 bases lay outside the gene matches. This CDR3 contains 16 residues. CDR3 bases: TGTGCCAGCACTAGACTAGCGGGAGAGTGGGCCGGGGAGCTGTTTTTT. It specifies CASTRLAGEWAGELFF.

This clone occurred a few times. The V and J genes are TRBV6-1 and TRBJ2-7, with 11 bases that match TRBD2. V lost 1 base and J lost 1; bases outside the gene matches: 0. Germline CDR1 is MNHNS and CDR2 is SASEGT. The CDR3 consists of 15 residues. The CDR3 region has the DNA TGTGCCAGCAGTGAAGGACTAGCGGGATCCTACGAGCAGTACTTC. This encodes CASSEGLAGSYEQYF.

This chain joins TRBV19 and TRBJ2-4; a weak D match, TRBD1 (6 bases). V lost 3 bases and J 3 bases, leaving 9 bases between the germline ends. The CDR3 is 14 amino acids. Germline values: CDR1 LNHDA, CDR2 SQIVND (reference sequence). The CDR3 nucleotides are TGTGCCAGTAGTATGATAGGGGGCAAAAACATTCAGTACTTC. This encodes CASSMIGGKNIQYF.

V gene TRBV18 combines with J gene TRBJ1-1; D is unresolved. This CDR3 is built from 14 residues. In germline, CDR1 is KGHSH, CDR2 LQKENI. The V end lost 6 bases, the J end lost 1 base, and 12 bases lay between the germline ends. The CDR3 reads CASSPEQKNTEAFF. The DNA of the CDR3 is TGTGCCAGCTCGCCAGAACAGAAGAACACTGAAGCTTTCTTT.

The V call is TRBV5-4, the J call TRBJ2-7; D might be TRBD2 (6 bases). The CDR3 runs 15 residues. Germline V CDR1 and CDR2: SGHNT, YYREEE (reference sequence). V was clipped by 0 bases and J by 7 bases, with 17 bases between them. This chain's CDR3 is CASSLGGDPPSEQYF. DNA of the CDR3: TGTGCCAGCAGCTTGGGCGGGGACCCTCCTAGTGAGCAGTACTTC.

This chain joins TRBV6-1 and TRBJ1-1, with 8 nucleotides matching TRBD1. CDR1 and CDR2 from the germline V gene are MNHNS and SASEGT. V lost 1 base, J lost 4 bases, and 5 bases stayed unmatched. This CDR3 comprises 15 residues. The CDR3 coding sequence is TGTGCCAGCAGTGAAGACAGGGGGAGAGTCACTGAAGCTTTCTTT. It is translated as CASSEDRGRVTEAFF.

This rearrangement joins TRBV19 to TRBJ1-1; D might be TRBD1 (6 bases). V was clipped by 7 bases and J by 1 base, with 13 bases between them. Looked up from germline, CDR1 is LNHDA and CDR2 is SQIVND (reference sequence). The CDR3 is 14 amino acids. CDR3 in amino acids: CASTPGAANTEAFF. The CDR3 region has the DNA TGTGCCAGTACTCCAGGGGCGGCGAACACTGAAGCTTTCTTT.

V and J are TRBV5-4 and TRBJ1-3; TRBD1 matches 7 bases. Germline lookup yields CDR1 SGHNT and CDR2 YYREEE (reference sequence). Trimming cost V 1 base and J 4 bases; bases outside gene matches: 5. The CDR3 sequence is 15 residues long. The CDR3 nucleotides read TGTGCCAGCAGCTTGTCCCAGGGGGACGGAAACACCATATATTTT. This translates into CASSLSQGDGNTIYF.

The chain has TRBV19 and TRBJ1-5; no firm D call. V was pared by 7 bases and J by 3 bases, with 13 bases between. This CDR3 spans 14 amino acids. Germline lookup yields CDR1 LNHDA and CDR2 SQIVND (reference sequence). The CDR3 sequence: CASTVGGNNQPQHF. The CDR3 DNA is TGTGCCAGTACGGTAGGAGGGAACAATCAGCCCCAGCATTTT.

The CDR3 loop reads CASSLSGDTSDTQYF. CDR3 DNA sequence: TGTGCCAGCAGCCTTAGCGGGGACACCTCAGATACGCAGTATTTT. V usage is TRBV7-3 and J usage is TRBJ2-3; 8 nucleotides match TRBD2. The CDR3 spans 15 residues. Per germline, CDR1 SGHTA and CDR2 FQGTGA. V was clipped by 5 bases and J by 4 bases; unmatched bases: 8.

The rearrangement links TRBV19 to TRBJ2-7; unclear D gene. From germline, CDR1 is LNHDA and CDR2 SQIVND (reference sequence). The V and J ends lost 6 bases and 0 bases respectively, with 12 bases between them. The CDR3 covers 14 residues. The CDR3 coding sequence is TGTGCCAGTAGCCACCCTCGGAGCTCCTACGAGCAGTACTTC. Translating it yields CASSHPRSSYEQYF.

The chain combines TRBV19 with TRBJ1-5; TRBD1 agrees at 7 bases. Germline V gene sequence: CDR1 LNHDA, CDR2 SQIVND (reference sequence). CDR3 length: 17 amino acids. Unmatched junction bases numbered 12, after V lost 7 bases and J lost 0 bases. CDR3 DNA sequence: TGTGCCAGTACCGAGAGGGGGCCTTCCTTTAGCAATCAGCCCCAGCATTTT. This gives the protein CASTERGPSFSNQPQHF.

The V call is TRBV6-4, the J call TRBJ2-2, with 8 nucleotides matching TRBD2. Per germline, CDR1 MRHNA and CDR2 SNTAGT. V shed 5 bases and J 4 bases; nucleotides not matched to a gene: 0. The CDR3 has 13 amino acids. The DNA of the CDR3 is TGTGCCAGCAGTAGCGGGAGCACCGGGGAGCTGTTTTTT. Translating gives CASSSGSTGELFF.